The next 3 T cell receptor beta chains were all read from a single sample in a study of cytomegalovirus exposure and HLA in healthy donors. Profiled with immunoSEQ multiplex PCR; TCRdb holds only in-frame clones, not every one. The sample has about 160,000 clones, roughly 91% seen once; the top ten hold almost 3%. The sample taken for sequencing was PBMCs. The receptors derive from a man aged 18 to 29 in good health and CMV-seronegative.

The chain recombines TRBV30 with TRBJ1-3; D perhaps matches TRBD1 (5 bases). There are 14 residues in the CDR3. V shed 0 bases and J shed 4 bases, with 10 bases lying between them. CDR1 is GTSNPN, CDR2 SVGIG, per germline (reference sequence). CDR3 nucleotides: TGTGCCTGGAGTGTGTCGGGGGACGGAAACACCATATATTTT. Amino acid sequence: CAWSVSGDGNTIYF.

This clone was counted a few times. The chain has TRBV27 and TRBJ2-5; TRBD1 aligns across 8 bases. V shed 7 bases and J 5 bases; nucleotides not matched to a gene: 12. The CDR3 totals 15 residues. Germline V gene data show CDR1 as MNHEY and CDR2 as SMNVEV (reference sequence). The CDR3 DNA reads TGTGCCAGCACCCACCTCAGGGGGCGCATCGAGACCCAGTACTTC. This gives the protein CASTHLRGRIETQYF.

V and J are TRBV19 and TRBJ1-5; TRBD1 aligns across 9 bases. The V segment lost 8 bases and the J segment 4 bases; nucleotides outside the gene matches: 3. CDR3 size: 13 residues. Germline lookup yields CDR1 LNHDA and CDR2 SQIVND (reference sequence). CDR3 DNA sequence: TGTGCCAGTGCGACAGGGGGAAATCAGCCCCAGCATTTT. Residues: CASATGGNQPQHF. Variable domain in full (rest from reference TRBV19 and TRBJ1-5): DGGITQSPKYLFRKEGQNVTLSCEQNLNHDAMYWYRQDPGQGLRLIYYSQIVNDFQKGDIAEGYSVSREKKESFPLTVTSAQKNPTAFYLCASATGGNQPQHFGDGTRLSIL.